The entry below gives a single TCR beta chain sequence along with its context. The entry originates in a study of read filtering for tumor transcriptome and immune sequencing. Study at large: RNA-seq yielded only about 75 to 1,400 TCR reads, IR-seq about 4 to 10.27 million.

V gave up 4 bases and J gave up 6 bases, with 11 bases separating them. Germline V gene data show CDR1 as SGHAT and CDR2 as FQDESV (reference sequence). The CDR3 runs to 13 residues. Bone marrow was sampled from every patient at the time of active disease. The library was built from roughly 400 ng RNA with molecular barcoded adaptors for alpha/delta and beta/gamma chains. TCRdb recomputed calls from the reads with MiXCR, one row per CDR3 protein. The table has about 50,000 distinct CDR3 sequences, approximately 18% seen once. The chain carries TRBV11-1 and TRBJ2-3; no clear D. The sequenced sample was a population of CD138-negative cells sorted from bone marrow. This clonotype was obtained from a donor at least 40 years old with multiple myeloma. The CDR3, as DNA: TGTGCCAGCAGCTGGACCTCCCCCGATACGCAGTATTTT. Amino acid sequence: CASSWTSPDTQYF.